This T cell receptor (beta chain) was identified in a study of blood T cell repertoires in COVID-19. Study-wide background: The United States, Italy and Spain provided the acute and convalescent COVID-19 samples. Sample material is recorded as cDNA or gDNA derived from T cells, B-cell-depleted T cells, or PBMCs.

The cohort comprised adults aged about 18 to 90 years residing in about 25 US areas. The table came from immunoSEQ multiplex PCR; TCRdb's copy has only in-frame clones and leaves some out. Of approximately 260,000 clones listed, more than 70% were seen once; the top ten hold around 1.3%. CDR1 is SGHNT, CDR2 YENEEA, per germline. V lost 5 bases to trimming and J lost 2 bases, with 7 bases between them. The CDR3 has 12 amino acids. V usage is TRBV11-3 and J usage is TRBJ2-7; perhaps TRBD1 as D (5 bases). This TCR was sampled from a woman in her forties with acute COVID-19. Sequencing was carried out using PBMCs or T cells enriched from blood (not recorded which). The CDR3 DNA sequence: TGTGCCAGCAGCCAGGGCACCTACGAGCAGTACGTC. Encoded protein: CASSQGTYEQYV.